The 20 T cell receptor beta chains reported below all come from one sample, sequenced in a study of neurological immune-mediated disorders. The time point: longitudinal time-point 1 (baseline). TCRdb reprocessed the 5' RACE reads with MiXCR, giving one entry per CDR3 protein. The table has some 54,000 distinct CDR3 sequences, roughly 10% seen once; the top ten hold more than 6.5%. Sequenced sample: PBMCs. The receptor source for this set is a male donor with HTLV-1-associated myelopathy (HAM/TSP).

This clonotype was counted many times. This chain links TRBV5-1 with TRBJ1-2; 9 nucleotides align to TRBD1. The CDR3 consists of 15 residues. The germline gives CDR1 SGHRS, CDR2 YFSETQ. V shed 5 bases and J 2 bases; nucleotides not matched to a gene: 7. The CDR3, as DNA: TGCGCCAGCAGTGGGGGACAGGGAGCCAACTATGGCTACACCTTC. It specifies CASSGGQGANYGYTF.

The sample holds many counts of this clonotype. The CDR3 nucleotides are TGTGCCAGCAGCCGTGAAACAGGGCGAGGCTACACCTTC. Its protein is CASSRETGRGYTF. The rearrangement uses TRBV7-2 and TRBJ1-2; D is perhaps TRBD1 (6 bases). This CDR3 is 13 amino acids long. Germline V gene sequence: CDR1 SGHTA, CDR2 FQGNSA. The germline V and J ends were trimmed by 5 bases and 8 bases, with 15 bases remaining between them. The full variable domain, its missing parts supplied by reference TRBV7-2 and TRBJ1-2, is GAGVSQSPSNKVTEKGKDVELRCDPISGHTALYWYRQSLGQGLEFLIYFQGNSAPDKSGLPSDRFSAERTGGSVSTLTIQRTQQEDSAVYLCASSRETGRGYTFGSGTRLTVV.

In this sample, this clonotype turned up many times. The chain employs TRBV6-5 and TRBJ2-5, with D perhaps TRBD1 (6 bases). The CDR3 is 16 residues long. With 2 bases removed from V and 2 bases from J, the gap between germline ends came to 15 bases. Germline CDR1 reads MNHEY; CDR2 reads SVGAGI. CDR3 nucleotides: TGTGCCAGCAGTTACGTGTCAGGGGCAAAACAAGAGACCCAGTACTTC. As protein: CASSYVSGAKQETQYF.

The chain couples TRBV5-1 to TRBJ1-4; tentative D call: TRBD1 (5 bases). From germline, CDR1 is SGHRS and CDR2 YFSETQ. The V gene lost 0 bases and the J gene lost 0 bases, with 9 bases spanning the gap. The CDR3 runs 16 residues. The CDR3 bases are TGCGCCAGCAGCTTGGACAGGAGAGCAACTAATGAAAAACTGTTTTTT. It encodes CASSLDRRATNEKLFF.

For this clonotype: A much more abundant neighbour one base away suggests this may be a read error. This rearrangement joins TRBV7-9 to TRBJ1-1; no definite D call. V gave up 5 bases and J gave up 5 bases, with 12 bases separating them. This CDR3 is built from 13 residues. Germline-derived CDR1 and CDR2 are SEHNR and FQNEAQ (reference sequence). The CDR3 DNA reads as TGTGCCAGCAGCCCTCTCATAGGGACTGAAGCTTTCTTT. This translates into CASSPLIGTEAFF.

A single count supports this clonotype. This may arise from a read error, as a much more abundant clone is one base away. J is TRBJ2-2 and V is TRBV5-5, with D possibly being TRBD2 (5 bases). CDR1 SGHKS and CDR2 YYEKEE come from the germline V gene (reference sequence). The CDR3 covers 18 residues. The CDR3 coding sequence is TGTGCCAGCAGCTTGCCACCTGGGCTAGCTCGCGCCACCGTGGAGCTGTTTTTT. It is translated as CASSLPPGLARATVELFF.

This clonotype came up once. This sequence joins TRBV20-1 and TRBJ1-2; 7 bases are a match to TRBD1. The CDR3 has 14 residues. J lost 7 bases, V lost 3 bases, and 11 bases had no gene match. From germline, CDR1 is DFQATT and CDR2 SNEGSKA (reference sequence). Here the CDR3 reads CSASVQGPNTGYTF. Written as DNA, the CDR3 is TGCAGTGCTAGTGTACAGGGGCCGAACACTGGCTACACCTTC.

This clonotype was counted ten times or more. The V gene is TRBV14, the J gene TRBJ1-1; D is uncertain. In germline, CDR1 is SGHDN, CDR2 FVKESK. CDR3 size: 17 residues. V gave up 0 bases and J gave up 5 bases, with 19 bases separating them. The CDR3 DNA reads TGTGCCAGCAGCCAAGATCTTTTGAGGAGTAGATATACTGAAGCTTTCTTT. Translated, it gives CASSQDLLRSRYTEAFF.

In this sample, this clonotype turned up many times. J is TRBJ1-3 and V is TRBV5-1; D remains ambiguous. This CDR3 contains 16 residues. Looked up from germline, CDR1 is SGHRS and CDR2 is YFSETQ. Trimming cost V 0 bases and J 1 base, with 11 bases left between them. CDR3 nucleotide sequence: TGCGCCAGCAGCTTGGGTGCCCCCTCTTCTGGAAACACCATATATTTT. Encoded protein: CASSLGAPSSGNTIYF.

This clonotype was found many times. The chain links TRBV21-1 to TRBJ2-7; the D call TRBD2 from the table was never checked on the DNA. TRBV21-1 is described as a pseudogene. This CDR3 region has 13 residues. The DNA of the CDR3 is TGTGCCAGCAGCAGACGGGGAGCCTACGAGCAGTACTTC. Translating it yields CASSRRGAYEQYF.

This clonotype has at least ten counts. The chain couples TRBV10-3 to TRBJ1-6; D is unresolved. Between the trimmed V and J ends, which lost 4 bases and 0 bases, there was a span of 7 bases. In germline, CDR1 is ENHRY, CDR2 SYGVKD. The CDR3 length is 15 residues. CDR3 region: CAISGGSSYNSPLHF. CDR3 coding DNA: TGTGCCATCAGTGGGGGTAGCTCCTATAATTCACCCCTCCACTTT.

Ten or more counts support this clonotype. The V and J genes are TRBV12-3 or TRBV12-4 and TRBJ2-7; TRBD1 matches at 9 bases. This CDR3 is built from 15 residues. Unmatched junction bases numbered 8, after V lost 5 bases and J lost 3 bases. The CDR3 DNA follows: TGTGCCAGCAGTGTAGATGGGACAGGGTACTACGAGCAGTACTTC. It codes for CASSVDGTGYYEQYF.

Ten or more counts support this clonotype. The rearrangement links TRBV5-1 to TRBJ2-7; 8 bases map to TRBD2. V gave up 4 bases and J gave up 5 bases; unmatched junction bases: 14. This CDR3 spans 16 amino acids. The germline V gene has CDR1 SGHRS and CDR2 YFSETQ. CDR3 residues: CASSLLPPSGGNEQYF. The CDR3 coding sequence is TGCGCCAGCAGCCTACTACCCCCATCGGGAGGGAACGAGCAGTACTTC.

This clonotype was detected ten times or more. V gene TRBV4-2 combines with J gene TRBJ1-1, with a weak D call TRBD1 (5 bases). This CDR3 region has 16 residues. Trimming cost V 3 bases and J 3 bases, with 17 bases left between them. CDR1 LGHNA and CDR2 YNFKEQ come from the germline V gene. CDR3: CASSQLVAGGDTEAFF. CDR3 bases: TGTGCCAGCAGCCAGCTCGTCGCTGGGGGAGACACTGAAGCTTTCTTT.

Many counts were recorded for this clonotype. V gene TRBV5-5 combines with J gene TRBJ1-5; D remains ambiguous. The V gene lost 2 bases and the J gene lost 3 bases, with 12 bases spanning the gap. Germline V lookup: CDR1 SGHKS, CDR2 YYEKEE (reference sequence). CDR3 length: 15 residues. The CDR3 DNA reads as TGTGCCAGCAGCTTTCGGCCTTCAGACAATCAGCCCCAGCATTTT. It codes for CASSFRPSDNQPQHF.

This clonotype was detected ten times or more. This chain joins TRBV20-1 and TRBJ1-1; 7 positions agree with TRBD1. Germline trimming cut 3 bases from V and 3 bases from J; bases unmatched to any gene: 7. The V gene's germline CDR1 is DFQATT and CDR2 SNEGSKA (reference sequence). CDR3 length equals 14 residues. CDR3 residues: CSARAGGSYTEAFF. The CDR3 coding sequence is TGCAGTGCTAGGGCAGGGGGATCCTACACTGAAGCTTTCTTT.

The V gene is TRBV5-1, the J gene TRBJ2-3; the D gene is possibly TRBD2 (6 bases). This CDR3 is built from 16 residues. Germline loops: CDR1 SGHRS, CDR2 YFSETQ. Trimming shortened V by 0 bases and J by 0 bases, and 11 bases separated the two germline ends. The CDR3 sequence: CASSLGGVASTDTQYF. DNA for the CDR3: TGCGCCAGCAGCTTGGGGGGGGTTGCTAGCACAGATACGCAGTATTTT. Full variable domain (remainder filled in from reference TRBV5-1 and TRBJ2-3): KAGVTQTPRYLIKTRGQQVTLSCSPISGHRSVSWYQQTPGQGLQFLFEYFSETQRNKGNFPGRFSGRQFSNSRSEMNVSTLELGDSALYLCASSLGGVASTDTQYFGPGTRLTVL.

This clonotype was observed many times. CDR3 coding DNA: TGCGCCAGCGGAGGGGCGCGGATCACCGGGGAGCTGTTTTTT. Amino acids: CASGGARITGELFF. This rearrangement joins TRBV5-1 to TRBJ2-2, with D maybe TRBD2 (6 bases). The CDR3 sequence is 14 residues long. V lost 7 bases to trimming and J lost 4 bases, with 14 bases between them. Per germline, CDR1 SGHRS and CDR2 YFSETQ.

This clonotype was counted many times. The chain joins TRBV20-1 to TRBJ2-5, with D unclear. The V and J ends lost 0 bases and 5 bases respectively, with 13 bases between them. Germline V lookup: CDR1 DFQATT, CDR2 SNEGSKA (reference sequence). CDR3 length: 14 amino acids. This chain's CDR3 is CSARDSRLAETQYF. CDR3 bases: TGCAGTGCTAGAGATTCAAGGCTCGCGGAGACCCAGTACTTC.

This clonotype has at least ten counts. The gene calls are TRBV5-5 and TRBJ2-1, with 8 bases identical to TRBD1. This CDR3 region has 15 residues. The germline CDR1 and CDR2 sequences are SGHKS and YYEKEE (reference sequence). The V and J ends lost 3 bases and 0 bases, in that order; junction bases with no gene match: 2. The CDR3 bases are TGTGCCAGCAGCTCTACAGGGGGCTCCTACAATGAGCAGTTCTTC. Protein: CASSSTGGSYNEQFF.